A selection of T cell receptor beta chains follows, all from one sample in a study of T cell responses to AZD1222 COVID-19 vaccine. Profiling relied on immunoSEQ multiplex PCR, and the TCRdb table lists in-frame clones only, not all of them. The sample includes around 120,000 clones, around nine tenths of them seen just once. Sequences were derived from peripheral blood, sampled 28 days after the second AZD1222 dose. Receptors originate from an adult who received the AZD1222 COVID-19 vaccine. CDR3s include the opening cysteine and the closing phenylalanine or tryptophan. The order of the fields is J gene, V gene, clone size, D gene, CDR3 DNA, CDR3 protein. The D gene is left open where the match is weak. Expanded clones get a size class; other rows say once, few or many, or leave the size out.

TRBJ2-7	TRBV14	-	-	TGTGCCAGCAGCCCACCTGGTTGGGGAGACGAGCAGTACTTC	CASSPPGWGDEQYF
TRBJ2-7	TRBV19	-	-	TGTGCTAGCGCAGGGTCTTCCTACGAGCAGTACTTC	CASAGSSYEQYF
TRBJ2-7	TRBV6-1	-	-	TGTGCCAGCAGTGACCCGGGACATATAGACTTC	CASSDPGHIDF
TRBJ1-2	TRBV27	-	TRBD1	TGTGCCAGCAGTTTCGCAGGGGGAGTGATCAGCTACACCTTC	CASSFAGGVISYTF
TRBJ1-5	TRBV19	-	-	TGTGCCAGTAGTATAAACCCCGGCCCGGAGCCCCAGCATTTT	CASSINPGPEPQHF
TRBJ2-3	TRBV5-1	-	-	TGCGCCAGCAGCCGGGAGGATACGCAGTATTTT	CASSREDTQYF
TRBJ2-7	TRBV27	-	-	TGTGCCAGCGGACCGCGGGACGAGCAGTACTTC	CASGPRDEQYF
TRBJ2-3	TRBV11-2	-	TRBD1	TGTGCCAGCAGCCGACGACAGGGGGGAGGCACAGATACGCAGTATTTT	CASSRRQGGGTDTQYF
TRBJ2-7	TRBV5-1	few	-	TGCGCCAGCTCCGGCGGAAGACCAAACCCCTACGAGCAGTACTTC	CASSGGRPNPYEQYF
TRBJ2-1	TRBV29-1	once	-	TGCAGCGTTACCGGGACTGGGAGCTCCTACAATGAGCAGTTCTTC	CSVTGTGSSYNEQFF
TRBJ2-2	TRBV5-4	-	TRBD1	TGTGCCAGCAGCCATACCGGGACAGGGAGGACCGGGGAGCTGTTTTTT	CASSHTGTGRTGELFF
TRBJ2-3	TRBV9	-	-	TGTGCCAGCAGCGTCTTTTTGTGGCGGCACTATTCCACAGATACGCAGTATTTT	CASSVFLWRHYSTDTQYF
TRBJ1-1	TRBV11-2	-	-	TGTGCCAGCAGCTCCCGGGGCCGCACTGAAGCTTTCTTT	CASSSRGRTEAFF
TRBJ2-7	TRBV23-1	-	TRBD1	TGCGCCAGCAGTCTCATTGGTTGGAGGCCACAGGGGCCCTACGAGCAGTACTTC	CASSLIGWRPQGPYEQYF
TRBJ2-5	TRBV3-1/TRBV3-2	-	-	TGTGCCAGCAGCCAAGAGAGTTTAGGTCCAGAGACCCAGTACTTC	CASSQESLGPETQYF
TRBJ1-2	TRBV29-1	-	TRBD1	TGCAGCGTTGGCGGACAGGGGAAAGCTAACTATGGCTACACCTTC	CSVGGQGKANYGYTF
TRBJ2-3	TRBV7-3	once	TRBD2	TGTGCCAGCAGCTTAGGACTTAGCGGGGGGGCCCCTGTGTGGGGCACAGATACGCAGTATTTT	CASSLGLSGGAPVWGTDTQYF
TRBJ2-3	TRBV11-2	-	TRBD1	TGTGCCAGCAGCTCCCGACAGGGGGCGCAGTATTTT	CASSSRQGAQYF
TRBJ2-7	TRBV11-3	few	-	TGTGCCAGCAGCACCCCCGGGTCCCGACACGAGCAGTACTTC	CASSTPGSRHEQYF
TRBJ2-7	TRBV11-3	-	TRBD1	TGTGCCAGCAGCGCCCGACAGGGTAACTACGAGCAGTACTTC	CASSARQGNYEQYF
TRBJ1-5	TRBV19	once	TRBD1	TGTGCCAGTAGTAATCCGACAGGGAATAGCAATCAGCCCCAGCATTTT	CASSNPTGNSNQPQHF
TRBJ2-1	TRBV5-1	-	-	TGCGCCAGCAGCTTGGGTCCGGGAGAGTACAATGAGCAGTTCTTC	CASSLGPGEYNEQFF